The 21 T cell receptor beta chains listed next were all sequenced from one sample in a study of T cell repertoires in cytomegalovirus infection. For these receptors, no antigen is known. TCRdb used MiXCR to reprocess the reads, holding one entry per CDR3 protein. In the table there are roughly 700,000 distinct CDR3 sequences, around 30% of which are singletons. This specimen was cultured PBMCs, taken from culture after CMV antigen stimulation. These receptors originate from a human donor in good health (CMV status not recorded). Some clones in this sample may be carry-over from other donors' samples.

This clonotype was picked up a small number of times. This chain connects TRBV10-3 to TRBJ2-5; no clear D gene. The CDR3 runs 12 residues. Germline CDR1 is ENHRY and CDR2 is SYGVKD. The ends were cut back, 2 bases at V and 3 bases at J, with 4 bases in the middle. DNA of the CDR3: TGTGCCATCAGTGAGATCGAAGAGACCCAGTACTTC. This sequence encodes CAISEIEETQYF.

This chain joins TRBV29-1 and TRBJ2-1; perhaps TRBD2 as D (5 bases). This CDR3 has 15 amino acids. V was pared by 6 bases and J by 0 bases, with 15 bases between. Looked up from germline, CDR1 is SQVTM and CDR2 is ANQGSEA. CDR3: CSVLFGVGSYNEQFF. In DNA form, the CDR3 reads TGCAGCGTCCTTTTCGGGGTGGGCTCCTACAATGAGCAGTTCTTC.

The rearrangement joins TRBV5-4 to TRBJ2-5, with 9 bases that match TRBD2. From germline, CDR1 is SGHNT and CDR2 YYREEE (reference sequence). Trimming removed 4 bases from V and 4 bases from J; junction bases left unmatched: 8. This CDR3 comprises 15 residues. CDR3 DNA: TGTGCCAGCAGCCCTACGCTAGCGGGGCGAGAGACCCAGTACTTC. This sequence encodes CASSPTLAGRETQYF.

The table lists this clonotype with a few counts. V is TRBV28 and J is TRBJ1-1; D remains ambiguous. Germline assignment: CDR1 MDHEN and CDR2 SYDVKM. This CDR3 comprises 15 residues. V lost 1 base, J lost 1 base, and 10 bases lay in between. The CDR3 sequence is CASSLFGLGNTEAFF. CDR3 coding DNA: TGTGCCAGCAGTTTATTTGGACTAGGGAACACTGAAGCTTTCTTT.

The chain links TRBV5-1 to TRBJ2-7; 9 bases map to TRBD2. The CDR3 is made up of 16 amino acids. V shed 0 bases, J shed 0 bases, and the junction held 4 bases outside the gene matches. In germline, CDR1 is SGHRS, CDR2 YFSETQ. Written as DNA, the CDR3 is TGCGCCAGCAGCTTGGACCCTAGCGGGGCCTCCTACGAGCAGTACTTC. This gives the protein CASSLDPSGASYEQYF. The full variable domain, its missing parts supplied by reference TRBV5-1 and TRBJ2-7, is KAGVTQTPRYLIKTRGQQVTLSCSPISGHRSVSWYQQTPGQGLQFLFEYFSETQRNKGNFPGRFSGRQFSNSRSEMNVSTLELGDSALYLCASSLDPSGASYEQYFGPGTRLTVT.

This clonotype appeared a few times. For the CDR3, the DNA is TGTGCCAGCAGTTTGATGGGGGGGATCACAGATACGCAGTATTTT. Encoded protein: CASSLMGGITDTQYF. The rearrangement links TRBV12-3 or TRBV12-4 to TRBJ2-3; 7 bases are a match to TRBD2. Unmatched junction bases numbered 5, after V lost 3 bases and J lost 2 bases. CDR3 length: 15 amino acids.

The chain carries TRBV18 and TRBJ2-1, with D perhaps matching TRBD1 (6 bases). Trimming left V 4 bases short and J 2 bases short, with 9 bases between. Per germline, CDR1 KGHSH and CDR2 LQKENI. There are 14 residues in the CDR3. The CDR3 DNA is TGTGCCAGCTCACAGGGGGTCCCCTACAATGAGCAGTTCTTC. Translated: CASSQGVPYNEQFF. The whole variable domain, filled in from reference TRBV18 and TRBJ2-1, reads NAGVMQNPRHLVRRRGQEARLRCSPMKGHSHVYWYRQLPEEGLKFMVYLQKENIIDESGMPKERFSAEFPKEGPSILRIQQVVRGDSAAYFCASSQGVPYNEQFFGPGTRLTVL.

This clonotype appeared a few times. V is TRBV14 and J is TRBJ2-1; TRBD2 agrees at 15 bases. Per the germline V gene, CDR1 is SGHDN and CDR2 is FVKESK. The CDR3 has 18 residues. Germline trimming cut 1 base from V and 5 bases from J; bases unmatched to any gene: 6. The CDR3 region has the DNA TGTGCCAGCAGCCAAGGGACTAGCGGGAGGGCCCTGCACAATGAGCAGTTCTTC. This codes for CASSQGTSGRALHNEQFF.

There are a few counts of this clonotype. The rearrangement joins TRBV19 to TRBJ2-7; D is perhaps TRBD2 (6 bases). Germline CDR1 LNHDA, CDR2 SQIVND (reference sequence). The germline V and J ends were trimmed by 5 bases and 4 bases, with 15 bases remaining between them. The CDR3 has 14 residues. The CDR3 is CASSRPGGDYEQYF. The CDR3 DNA is TGTGCCAGTAGTCGGCCCGGAGGGGATTACGAGCAGTACTTC.

There are a few counts of this clonotype. V gene TRBV6-2 or TRBV6-3 combines with J gene TRBJ1-5; D not certain. The CDR3 contains 14 residues. The V end was cut by 5 bases, the J end by 1 base, with 9 bases between. Germline V gene data show CDR1 as MNHEY and CDR2 as SVGEGT. The CDR3 region is CASSEWGSNQPQHF. CDR3 DNA sequence: TGTGCCAGCAGTGAATGGGGAAGCAATCAGCCCCAGCATTTT.

This clonotype was found a few times. The rearrangement links TRBV28 to TRBJ1-1, with D tentatively TRBD1 (6 bases). Trimming took 8 bases from V and 4 from J, leaving 14 bases between them. This CDR3 is 13 amino acids long. CDR1 and CDR2 from the germline V gene are MDHEN and SYDVKM. The DNA of the CDR3 is TGTGCCAGCCGGCGGACAGCCAGCACTGAAGCTTTCTTT. It translates to CASRRTASTEAFF.

This clonotype was picked up a small number of times. The chain is built from TRBV6-2 or TRBV6-3 and TRBJ2-7; 7 bases agree with TRBD1. From germline, CDR1 is MNHEY and CDR2 SVGEGT. The CDR3 is 14 amino acids. The J segment lost 2 bases and the V segment lost 4 bases, leaving 5 bases of the junction unmatched. CDR3 sequence: CASSSQGVTYEQYF. As DNA, the CDR3 is TGTGCCAGCAGTTCCCAGGGGGTCACCTACGAGCAGTACTTC.

The chain has TRBV6-1 and TRBJ2-1; TRBD2 matches at 9 bases. The J segment lost 2 bases and the V segment lost 4 bases, leaving 6 bases of the junction unmatched. The CDR3 extends over 16 amino acids. The germline gives CDR1 MNHNS, CDR2 SASEGT. CDR3 nucleotide sequence: TGTGCCAGCAGTGGCCTTAGCGGGAGAACCTACAATGAGCAGTTCTTC. Protein product: CASSGLSGRTYNEQFF.

V gene TRBV18 combines with J gene TRBJ2-5; TRBD2 aligns across 13 bases. V lost 7 bases and J lost 0; bases outside the gene matches: 5. The CDR3 has 16 residues. CDR1 KGHSH and CDR2 LQKENI come from the germline V gene. The CDR3, as DNA: TGTGCCAGCTGTCCCGGGACTAGCGGGGACCAAGAGACCCAGTACTTC. It translates to CASCPGTSGDQETQYF.

The sample holds a few counts of this clonotype. The chain carries TRBV28 and TRBJ1-1; the match to TRBD1 covers 7 bases. Germline values: CDR1 MDHEN, CDR2 SYDVKM. This CDR3 has 14 amino acids. Trimming took 4 bases from V and 0 from J; bases not matched to a gene: 2. This CDR3 is CASSSGTVNTEAFF. The CDR3 DNA is TGTGCCAGCAGTTCCGGGACAGTGAACACTGAAGCTTTCTTT.

V usage is TRBV7-9 and J usage is TRBJ2-2; weak D call: TRBD2 (6 bases). Germline CDR1 reads SEHNR; CDR2 reads FQNEAQ (reference sequence). V was trimmed by 2 bases and J by 4 bases, leaving 11 bases between them. The CDR3 is 15 amino acids. The CDR3 sequence: CASSLRAGGTGELFF. CDR3 in DNA: TGTGCCAGCAGCTTAAGAGCGGGCGGCACCGGGGAGCTGTTTTTT.

The rearrangement joins TRBV2 to TRBJ2-3; D remains ambiguous. Germline CDR1 and CDR2: SNHLY and FYNNEI. The CDR3 has 15 residues. The V end was cut by 1 base, the J end by 1 base, with 9 bases between. The CDR3, as DNA: TGTGCCAGCAGTGAAGAGGGATCGGGCACAGATACGCAGTATTTT. Protein product: CASSEEGSGTDTQYF.

The table lists this clonotype with a few counts. The chain employs TRBV5-1 and TRBJ2-7; D is unclear. Trimming left V 0 bases short and J 6 bases short, with 13 bases between. Germline V gene lookup returns CDR1 SGHRS and CDR2 YFSETQ. There are 14 residues in the CDR3. The CDR3 sequence: CASSLALAESEQYF. The DNA for the CDR3 is TGCGCCAGCAGCTTGGCCTTGGCGGAATCCGAGCAGTACTTC.

This clonotype was counted many times. The chain recombines TRBV7-2 with TRBJ2-5; D remains unclear. CDR1 and CDR2 (germline): SGHTA, FQGNSA. The length of the CDR3 is 12 residues. V gave up 1 base and J gave up 6 bases, with 6 bases separating them. The CDR3 bases are TGTGCCAGCAGCTTAGACCCCCAGACCCAGTACTTC. Encoded protein: CASSLDPQTQYF.

The V gene is TRBV2, the J gene TRBJ2-1, with D tentatively TRBD1 (6 bases). Germline V gene sequence: CDR1 SNHLY, CDR2 FYNNEI. Trimming stripped 7 bases from V and 2 bases from J, with 12 bases between. The CDR3 covers 14 residues. CDR3 region: CASIPDSAYNEQFF. CDR3 sequence (DNA): TGTGCCAGCATACCGGACAGCGCCTACAATGAGCAGTTCTTC.

V usage is TRBV20-1 and J usage is TRBJ1-6; D not certain. Looked up from germline, CDR1 is DFQATT and CDR2 is SNEGSKA (reference sequence). The ends were cut back, 5 bases at V and 4 bases at J, with 9 bases in the middle. The CDR3 runs 13 residues. CDR3 bases: TGCAGTGCTCCCTCTGGGTATAATTCACCCCTCCACTTT. Protein: CSAPSGYNSPLHF.